This entry describes one TCR beta chain. Its antigen is not identified. Treatment noted: oral pan-JAK inhibitor, 5-10 mg twice daily. It was from PBMCs that CD4+ and CD8+ T cells were sorted. The data were obtained in a study of CD8+ T cells in alopecia areata. General observations from the study: Scalp samples also yield sequences of resident alphabeta T cells from normal skin. Affected scalp, especially in alopecia totalis/universalis, had a higher clonality than normal scalp did.

There are 15 residues in the CDR3. Trimming cost V 5 bases and J 2 bases, with 10 bases left between them. Looked up from germline, CDR1 is SGHTA and CDR2 is FQGNSA. Following extraction, RNA underwent reverse transcription to cDNA, which served as the sequencing template. Clones were read by immunoSEQ multiplex PCR, and TCRdb kept only the in-frame ones, dropping some. The data hold 150,000 to 200,000 clones, with roughly 60% observed a single time. This receptor was identified in a human donor with alopecia areata. The sample consisted of CD4+ T cells sorted from blood, taken between weeks 49 and 50, from a patient treated with tofacitinib. V is TRBV7-2 and J is TRBJ2-6; D is perhaps TRBD1 (5 bases). The CDR3 reads CASSRDRAGANVLTF. The CDR3 DNA follows: TGTGCCAGCAGCCGTGACAGAGCTGGGGCCAACGTCCTGACTTTC.